The T cell receptor (beta chain) under discussion was sequenced for a study of T-cell reconstitution after alpha-beta-depleted transplantation in children. A library of TCRbeta sequences, prepared with unique molecular identifiers, was generated. TCRdb redid the calling of the PCR reads with MiXCR, one entry per CDR3 protein. Of roughly 89,000 distinct CDR3 sequences listed, 12% are singletons. Per the germline V gene, CDR1 is SGHNT and CDR2 is YYREEE (reference sequence). The CDR3 contains 13 residues. Concerning this clonotype itself: A junction end diverges from the germline sequence, so it may reflect a read error.

The chain couples TRBV5-4 to TRBJ2-7, with unresolved D. This clonotype was obtained from a human donor who donated a stem cell graft to a child with inherited bone marrow failure. Sequenced material: PBMCs from the stem cell graft donor, taken from the stem cell graft. CDR3 nucleotide sequence: TGTGCCATCAGCTTTGGGGTCGCCTGCGAGCAGTACTTC. Protein: CAISFGVACEQYF. The variable domain in full, with the rest retrieved from reference TRBV5-4 and TRBJ2-7, is ETGVTQSPTHLIKTRGQQVTLRCSSQSGHNTVSWYQQALGQGPQFIFQYYREEENGRGNFPPRFSGLQFPNYSSELNVNALELDDSALYLCAISFGVACEQYFGPGTRLTVT.